This note documents a single TCR beta chain sequence. These data belong to a study of blood T cell repertoires in COVID-19. The overall study: Researchers got acute and convalescent COVID-19 samples from the United States, Italy and Spain. From T cells, B-cell-depleted T cells, or PBMCs came the material, which was cDNA or gDNA.

The CDR3 has 17 residues. V was cut by 2 bases and J by 1 base, with 14 bases left in between. The germline V gene has CDR1 SGHAT and CDR2 FQNNGV. TCRdb's copy holds only in-frame clones and misses some; the assay was immunoSEQ multiplex PCR. The table includes about 65,000 clones, about 93% detected once. The sequence derives from a man in his 70s with active COVID-19. The material sequenced was peripheral blood. The rearrangement joins TRBV11-2 to TRBJ1-4, with D possibly matching TRBD1 (6 bases). CDR3 DNA sequence: TGTGCCAGCAGCTTAACAGGGAGTTTCGGAACTAATGAAAAACTGTTTTTT. Translating gives CASSLTGSFGTNEKLFF. The full variable domain, completed using reference TRBV11-2 and TRBJ1-4, is EAGVAQSPRYKIIEKRQSVAFWCNPISGHATLYWYQQILGQGPKLLIQFQNNGVVDDSQLPKDRFSAERLKGVDSTLKIQPAKLEDSAVYLCASSLTGSFGTNEKLFFGSGTQLSVL.